The sequence of this TCR beta chain was determined in a study of T cell responses to AZD1222 COVID-19 vaccine. Comment on this clone: Its target is not known.

Germline V gene sequence: CDR1 SGHTA, CDR2 FQGNSA. CDR3 length: 15 residues. The V gene lost 3 bases and the J gene lost 4 bases, with 15 bases spanning the gap. Measured with immunoSEQ multiplex PCR; TCRdb has only the in-frame clones, and not every one. There are roughly 100,000 clones in the sample; 90% occur only once, and 4.5% to 5.5% lies in the top ten. Study-level findings and limits: At study baseline, merely several AZD1222 recipients were seropositive. Spike-specific TCR breadth and depth rose after two AZD1222 doses.

The material sequenced was peripheral blood, taken on day 0 of AZD1222 vaccination. This clonotype originated in an adult in good health. The V and J genes are TRBV7-2 and TRBJ1-1; no clear D. The CDR3 DNA sequence: TGTGCCAGCAGCTTGTACCAACAGATCGGCACTGAAGCTTTCTTT. Translating gives CASSLYQQIGTEAFF.